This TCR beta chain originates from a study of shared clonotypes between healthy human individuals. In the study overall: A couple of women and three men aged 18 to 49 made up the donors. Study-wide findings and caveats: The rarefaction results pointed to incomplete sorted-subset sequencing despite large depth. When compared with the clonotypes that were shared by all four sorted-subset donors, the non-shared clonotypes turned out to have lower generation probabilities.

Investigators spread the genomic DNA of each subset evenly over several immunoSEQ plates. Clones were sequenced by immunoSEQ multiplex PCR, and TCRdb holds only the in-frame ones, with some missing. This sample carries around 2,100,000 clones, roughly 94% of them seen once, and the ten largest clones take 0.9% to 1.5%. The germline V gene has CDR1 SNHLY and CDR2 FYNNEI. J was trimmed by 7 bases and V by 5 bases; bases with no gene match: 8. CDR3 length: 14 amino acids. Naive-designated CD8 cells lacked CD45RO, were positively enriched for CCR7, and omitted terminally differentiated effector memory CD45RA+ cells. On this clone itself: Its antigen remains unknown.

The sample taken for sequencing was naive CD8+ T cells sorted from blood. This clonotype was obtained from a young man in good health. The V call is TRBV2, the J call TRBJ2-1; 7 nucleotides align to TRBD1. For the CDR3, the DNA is TGTGCCAGCAGTCCAGGGGGTCTCTTGAATGAGCAGTTCTTC. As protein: CASSPGGLLNEQFF. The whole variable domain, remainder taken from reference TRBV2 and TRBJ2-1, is EPEVTQTPSHQVTQMGQEVILRCVPISNHLYFYWYRQILGQKVEFLVSFYNNEISEKSEIFDDQFSVERPDGSNFTLKIRSTKLEDSAMYFCASSPGGLLNEQFFGPGTRLTVL.